What follows are 19 T cell receptor beta chains derived from one specimen sequenced in a study of prognosis after radiotherapy for stage I lung cancer. Multiplex PCR in two rounds served to amplify TCR beta CDR3 from genomic DNA. Gene-specific primers for each TRBV and TRBJ gene drove first-round PCR. From the multiplex PCR reads, TCRdb called clonotypes with MiXCR, one entry per CDR3 protein. The sample comprises tens of thousands of distinct CDR3 sequences, roughly 45% of which are singletons, and 30% to 35% rests with the top ten. The source material was PBMCs, sampled before or after stereotactic body radiation therapy (not recorded which). Receptors were obtained from a donor aged 50 or older with non-small cell lung cancer.

In regard to this clonotype: A junction boundary mismatches the germline segment, possibly from a read error. V usage is TRBV7-2 and J usage is TRBJ2-5; D remains ambiguous. The germline V gene has CDR1 SGHTA and CDR2 FQGNSA. This CDR3 is built from 12 residues. The CDR3 nucleotides are TGTGCCAGCAGCTACCCATTGGAGACCAAGTACTTC. As protein: CASSYPLETKYF.

The chain joins TRBV4-1 to TRBJ1-2; D is ambiguous. The V end lost 0 bases, the J end lost 7 bases, and 15 bases lay between the germline ends. Germline lookup yields CDR1 MGHRA and CDR2 YSYEKL. This CDR3 is 15 amino acids long. In nucleotides, the CDR3 is TGCGCCAGCAGCCAAGATAGTTGGGGTGGGGTTGGCTACACCTTC. It translates to CASSQDSWGGVGYTF.

On this clonotype itself: Likely a read error: the CDR3 ends without its conserved phenylalanine or tryptophan. This sequence joins TRBV7-9 and TRBJ2-5; TRBD2 aligns across 9 bases. The CDR3 has 16 amino acids. CDR1 and CDR2 (germline): SEHNR, FQNEAQ (reference sequence). In nucleotides, the CDR3 is TGTGCCAGAAGCTTAGTGCGAGCGGGAGGTGACGAGACCCAGTACTTA. Residues: CARSLVRAGGDETQYL.

This clonotype is medium-sized within its sample. This rearrangement joins TRBV4-2 to TRBJ2-1, with TRBD2 matching 7 bases. Germline V lookup: CDR1 LGHNA, CDR2 YNFKEQ. V lost 0 bases, J lost 0 bases, and 2 bases stayed unmatched. The CDR3 length is 16 residues. The DNA of the CDR3 is TGTGCCAGCAGCCAAGATGGCGGGAGCTCCTACAATGAGCAGTTCTTC. Protein: CASSQDGGSSYNEQFF.

This clonotype appeared many times. The V gene is TRBV4-1, the J gene TRBJ2-2, with D perhaps matching TRBD1 (6 bases). The CDR3 length is 16 residues. From germline, CDR1 is MGHRA and CDR2 YSYEKL. Trimming pared 5 bases from V and 1 base from J, leaving 14 bases between. CDR3 in DNA: TGCGCCAGCAGCTCTACCGGGACACTGAACACCGGGGAGCTGTTTTTT. The encoded protein is CASSSTGTLNTGELFF.

About this clonotype itself: The junction does not match germline at one end; this may be a read error. V gene TRBV4-3 combines with J gene TRBJ1-1; D might be TRBD1 (5 bases). Germline loops: CDR1 LGHNA, CDR2 YSLEER. The CDR3 is made up of 15 amino acids. In DNA, the CDR3 is TGCGCCAGCAGCCAAGATTCGACTAAAGGGGATGAAGTTTTCTTT. It translates to CASSQDSTKGDEVFF.

This rearrangement joins TRBV20-1 to TRBJ2-2, with TRBD2 as a possible D gene (7 bases). Germline loops: CDR1 DFQATT, CDR2 SNEGSKA (reference sequence). The V and J ends lost 4 bases and 4 bases respectively, with 13 bases between them. CDR3 length equals 14 residues. The CDR3 spells CSATAGARTGELFF. The CDR3, as DNA: TGCAGTGCTACCGCGGGGGCTCGCACCGGGGAGCTGTTTTTT.

The chain joins TRBV6-1 to TRBJ2-7; D may be TRBD2 (6 bases). The CDR3 loop spans 16 amino acids. Trimming pared 10 bases from V and 4 bases from J, leaving 26 bases between. Germline values: CDR1 MNHNS, CDR2 SASEGT. The DNA of the CDR3 is TGTGCCACCACCCCGTTTGACAGTCGGGGAGGATACGAGCAGTACTTC. Translation: CATTPFDSRGGYEQYF.

This clonotype is medium-sized in the sample. CDR3 amino acids: CASNHRERNEQFF. CDR3 DNA sequence: TGTGCCAGCAACCACAGGGAGCGGAATGAGCAGTTCTTC. The rearrangement joins TRBV6-1 to TRBJ2-1; possible D gene TRBD1, 6 bases. Germline assignment: CDR1 MNHNS and CDR2 SASEGT. The CDR3 covers 13 residues. Between the trimmed V and J ends, which lost 7 bases and 7 bases, there was a span of 14 bases.

This clonotype was detected once. This chain uses TRBV6-2 or TRBV6-3 with TRBJ1-5, with D possibly TRBD1 on 5 matching bases. This CDR3 contains 14 residues. Germline loops: CDR1 MNHEY, CDR2 SVGEGT. V was trimmed by 5 bases and J by 11 bases, leaving 19 bases between them. CDR3 loop: CASSEAGQYRAQHF. Written as DNA, the CDR3 is TGTGCCAGCAGTGAAGCGGGGCAGTACCGAGCCCAGCATTTT.

This clonotype was seen only once. The final CDR3 position lacks the conserved phenylalanine or tryptophan, pointing to a likely read error. This sequence joins TRBV7-8 and TRBJ2-6; weak D call: TRBD1 (5 bases). The CDR3 has 16 residues. Germline V gene lookup returns CDR1 SGHVS and CDR2 FQNEAQ. Trimming removed 4 bases at V and 0 bases at J, with 10 bases between. For the CDR3, the DNA is TGTGCCAGCAGCTGCAGGACATCCTCTGGGGCCAACGTCCTGACTTTA. Translated: CASSCRTSSGANVLTL.

The CDR3 loop is CASSLASLGDEQYF. The CDR3 region has the DNA TGTGCCAGCAGCTTAGCTAGTCTGGGCGACGAGCAGTACTTC. V gene TRBV11-2 combines with J gene TRBJ2-7; D remains ambiguous. V was shortened by 1 base and J by 5 bases, with 12 bases between the two germline ends. Germline V lookup: CDR1 SGHAT, CDR2 FQNNGV. The CDR3 is made up of 14 amino acids.

Turning to this clonotype: An end of the junction does not agree with germline; a read error may underlie this. J is TRBJ1-5 and V is TRBV5-5; 7 bases match TRBD1. The CDR3 is 17 residues long. The germline gives CDR1 SGHKS, CDR2 YYEKEE (reference sequence). The CDR3 protein is CASILYPGQRGNQPQHF. The CDR3 DNA sequence: TGTGCCAGCATCTTGTACCCGGGACAGCGGGGCAATCAGCCCCAGCATTTT.

This clonotype was seen at least ten times. This chain links TRBV7-2 with TRBJ1-2; the D gene is possibly TRBD1 (5 bases). CDR3 size: 13 residues. The germline V gene has CDR1 SGHTA and CDR2 FQGNSA. The V gene lost 1 base and the J gene lost 7 bases, with 10 bases spanning the gap. The CDR3 DNA sequence: TGTGCCAGCAGCTTAGATAGGGGTCGTGGCTACACCTTC. Amino acid sequence: CASSLDRGRGYTF.

This clonotype was detected many times. CDR3: CASSSPQETQYF. The DNA of the CDR3 is TGTGCCAGCAGTTCCCCCCAAGAGACCCAGTACTTC. The chain combines TRBV28 with TRBJ2-5; D gene uncertain. The CDR3 extends over 12 amino acids. The germline gives CDR1 MDHEN, CDR2 SYDVKM. Trimming stripped 4 bases from V and 1 base from J, with 4 bases between. The entire variable domain, with the rest obtained from reference TRBV28 and TRBJ2-5, is as follows: DVKVTQSSRYLVKRTGEKVFLECVQDMDHENMFWYRQDPGLGLRLIYFSYDVKMKEKGDIPEGYSVSREKKERFSLILESASTNQTSMYLCASSSPQETQYFGPGTRLLVL.

This clonotype was observed at least ten times. The genes are TRBV12-3 or TRBV12-4 and TRBJ2-7; 16 nucleotides agree with TRBD2. The CDR3 has 17 residues. Trimming at V came to 3 bases and at J to 7 bases, leaving 9 bases not matched to a gene. CDR3 sequence: CASSFGGLAGGLGEQYF. CDR3 nucleotides: TGTGCCAGCAGTTTTGGGGGACTAGCGGGAGGGCTGGGGGAGCAGTACTTC.

The chain is built from TRBV6-1 and TRBJ1-1; TRBD1 is a possible D gene (5 bases). Germline CDR1 and CDR2: MNHNS and SASEGT. Trimming took 6 bases from V and 1 from J, leaving 15 bases between them. The CDR3 contains 15 residues. CDR3 DNA: TGTGCCAGCAGGAAACGCAGGGACCCGAACACTGAAGCTTTCTTT. It is translated as CASRKRRDPNTEAFF.

The chain uses TRBV27 and TRBJ1-4, with D maybe TRBD1 (5 bases). The germline V gene encodes CDR1 MNHEY and CDR2 SMNVEV (reference sequence). The CDR3 is made up of 13 amino acids. V dropped 5 bases and J dropped 4 bases, with 8 bases sitting between them. The CDR3 region has the DNA TGTGCCAGCAGTCGACAGCTTAATGAAAAACTGTTTTTT. Encoded protein: CASSRQLNEKLFF.

By share, this clonotype counts as medium-sized (0.01 to 0.1%). The chain combines TRBV9 with TRBJ1-6; D is ambiguous. Germline CDR1 and CDR2: SGDLS and YYNGEE. Between the trimmed V and J ends, which lost 1 base and 10 bases, there was a span of 15 bases. CDR3 size: 15 residues. CDR3 in amino acids: CASSVTGEIGSPLHF. The CDR3 DNA is TGTGCCAGCAGCGTAACGGGAGAGATAGGATCACCCCTCCACTTT.